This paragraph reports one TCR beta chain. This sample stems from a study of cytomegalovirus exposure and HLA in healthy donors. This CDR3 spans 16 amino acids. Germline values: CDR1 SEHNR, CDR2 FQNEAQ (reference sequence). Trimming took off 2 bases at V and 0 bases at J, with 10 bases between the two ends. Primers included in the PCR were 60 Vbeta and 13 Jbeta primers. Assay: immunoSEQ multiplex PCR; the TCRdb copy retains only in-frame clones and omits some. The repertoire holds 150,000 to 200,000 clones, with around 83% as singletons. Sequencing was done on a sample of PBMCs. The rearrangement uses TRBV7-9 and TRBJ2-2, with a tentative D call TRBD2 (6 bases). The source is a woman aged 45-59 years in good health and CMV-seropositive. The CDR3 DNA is TGTGCCAGCAGCTTAACGGCGGGGCCGAACACCGGGGAGCTGTTTTTT. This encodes CASSLTAGPNTGELFF.